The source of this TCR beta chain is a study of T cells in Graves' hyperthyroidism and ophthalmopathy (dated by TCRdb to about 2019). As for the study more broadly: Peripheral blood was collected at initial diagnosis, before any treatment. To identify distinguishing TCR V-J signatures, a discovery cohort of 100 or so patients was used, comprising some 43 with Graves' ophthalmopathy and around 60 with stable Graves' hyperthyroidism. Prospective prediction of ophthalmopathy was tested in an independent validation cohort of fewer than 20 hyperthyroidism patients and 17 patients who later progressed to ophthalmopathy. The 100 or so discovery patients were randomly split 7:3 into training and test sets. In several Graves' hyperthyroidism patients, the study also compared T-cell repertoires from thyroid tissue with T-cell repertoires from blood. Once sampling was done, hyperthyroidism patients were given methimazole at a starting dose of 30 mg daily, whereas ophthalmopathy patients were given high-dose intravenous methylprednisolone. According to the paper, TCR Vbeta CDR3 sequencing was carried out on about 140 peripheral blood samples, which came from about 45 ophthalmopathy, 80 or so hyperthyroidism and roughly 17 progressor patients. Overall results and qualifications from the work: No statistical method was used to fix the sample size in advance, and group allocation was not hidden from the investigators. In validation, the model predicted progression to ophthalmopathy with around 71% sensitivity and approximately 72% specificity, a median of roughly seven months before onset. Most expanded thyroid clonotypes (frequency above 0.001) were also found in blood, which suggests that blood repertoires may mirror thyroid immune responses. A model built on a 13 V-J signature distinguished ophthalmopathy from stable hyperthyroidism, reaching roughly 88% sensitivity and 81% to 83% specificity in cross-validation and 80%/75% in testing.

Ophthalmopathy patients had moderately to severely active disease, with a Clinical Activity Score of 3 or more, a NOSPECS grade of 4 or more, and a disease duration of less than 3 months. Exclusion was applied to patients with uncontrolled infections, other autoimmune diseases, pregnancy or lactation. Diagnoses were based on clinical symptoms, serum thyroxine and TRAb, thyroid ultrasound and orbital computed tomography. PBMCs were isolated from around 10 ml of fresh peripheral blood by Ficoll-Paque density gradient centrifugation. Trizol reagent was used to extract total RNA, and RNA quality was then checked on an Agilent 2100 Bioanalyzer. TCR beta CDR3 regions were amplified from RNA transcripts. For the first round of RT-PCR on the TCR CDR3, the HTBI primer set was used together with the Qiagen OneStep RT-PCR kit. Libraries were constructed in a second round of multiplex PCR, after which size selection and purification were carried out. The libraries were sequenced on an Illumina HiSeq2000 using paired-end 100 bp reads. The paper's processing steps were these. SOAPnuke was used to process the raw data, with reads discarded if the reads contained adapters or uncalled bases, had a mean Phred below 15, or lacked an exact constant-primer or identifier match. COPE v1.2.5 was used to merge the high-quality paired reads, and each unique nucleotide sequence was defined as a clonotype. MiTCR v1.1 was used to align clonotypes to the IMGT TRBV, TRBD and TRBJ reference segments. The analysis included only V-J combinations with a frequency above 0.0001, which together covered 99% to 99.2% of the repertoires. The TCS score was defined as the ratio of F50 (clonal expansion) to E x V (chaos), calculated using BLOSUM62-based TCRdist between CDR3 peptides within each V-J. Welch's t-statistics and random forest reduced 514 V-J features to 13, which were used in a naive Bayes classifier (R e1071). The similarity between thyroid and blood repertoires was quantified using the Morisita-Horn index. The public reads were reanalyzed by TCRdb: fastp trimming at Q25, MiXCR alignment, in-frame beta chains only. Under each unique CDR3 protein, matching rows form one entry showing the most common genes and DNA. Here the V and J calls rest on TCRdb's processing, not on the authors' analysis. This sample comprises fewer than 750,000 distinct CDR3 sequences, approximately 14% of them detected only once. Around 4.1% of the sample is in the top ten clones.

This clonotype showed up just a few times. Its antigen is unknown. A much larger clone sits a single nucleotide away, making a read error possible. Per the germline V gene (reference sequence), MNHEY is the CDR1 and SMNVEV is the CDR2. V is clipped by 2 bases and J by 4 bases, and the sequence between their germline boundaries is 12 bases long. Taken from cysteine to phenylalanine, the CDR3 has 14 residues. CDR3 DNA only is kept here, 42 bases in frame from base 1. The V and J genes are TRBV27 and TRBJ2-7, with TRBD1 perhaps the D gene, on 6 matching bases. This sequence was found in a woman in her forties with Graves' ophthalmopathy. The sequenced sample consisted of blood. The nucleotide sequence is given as TGTGCCAGCAGTTTAGTGGGGGCGCGGTACGAGCAGTACTTC. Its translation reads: CASSLVGARYEQYF.